Shown below are 20 T cell receptor beta chains from a single sample sequenced in a study of cytomegalovirus exposure and HLA in healthy donors. The PCR was carried out with 60 Vbeta primers and 13 Jbeta primers. Clones were read by immunoSEQ multiplex PCR, and TCRdb kept only the in-frame ones, dropping some. This table lists 110,000 to 150,000 clones. Material for sequencing was PBMCs. Receptor source: a woman aged 18-29 years in good health and CMV-seronegative.

J is TRBJ1-1 and V is TRBV9; 9 bases map to TRBD1. The CDR3 spans 15 residues. The J segment lost 6 bases and the V segment lost 4 bases, leaving 10 bases of the junction unmatched. Per the germline V gene, CDR1 is SGDLS and CDR2 is YYNGEE. CDR3 DNA: TGTGCCAGCAGCCTGGGGGACAGGGTTTTCGCTGAAGCTTTCTTT. It specifies CASSLGDRVFAEAFF.

The chain links TRBV19 to TRBJ1-2; 7 nucleotides match TRBD1. The CDR3 spans 13 residues. The ends lost 1 base at V and 7 bases at J; junction bases unmatched: 3. The germline V gene has CDR1 LNHDA and CDR2 SQIVND (reference sequence). This CDR3 is CASSIGQGSGYTF. In nucleotides, the CDR3 is TGTGCCAGTAGTATAGGACAGGGAAGTGGCTACACCTTC. Looking up the rest from reference TRBV19 and TRBJ1-2 gives the full variable domain: DGGITQSPKYLFRKEGQNVTLSCEQNLNHDAMYWYRQDPGQGLRLIYYSQIVNDFQKGDIAEGYSVSREKKESFPLTVTSAQKNPTAFYLCASSIGQGSGYTFGSGTRLTVV.

The chain is built from TRBV7-2 and TRBJ1-3; 7 nucleotides agree with TRBD1. V gave up 3 bases and J gave up 4 bases; unmatched junction bases: 9. The CDR3 sequence is 16 residues long. Germline lookup yields CDR1 SGHTA and CDR2 FQGNSA. CDR3 protein: CASSFFGQVDGNTIYF. In nucleotides, the CDR3 is TGTGCCAGCAGCTTTTTCGGACAGGTAGACGGAAACACCATATATTTT.

V and J are TRBV6-1 and TRBJ2-7, with 9 positions matching TRBD1. Germline values: CDR1 MNHNS, CDR2 SASEGT. This CDR3 region has 14 residues. The V segment lost 8 bases and the J segment 2 bases; nucleotides outside the gene matches: 7. The CDR3 here is CASGRGQGAYEQYV. The CDR3 DNA sequence: TGTGCCAGCGGCCGGGGACAGGGAGCCTACGAGCAGTACGTC.

The genes are TRBV11-3 and TRBJ2-5, with D possibly TRBD1 on 6 matching bases. Between the trimmed V and J ends, which lost 3 bases and 5 bases, there was a span of 16 bases. Germline V lookup: CDR1 SGHNT, CDR2 YENEEA. The CDR3 has 15 amino acids. This CDR3 is CASSFGKGVDETQYF. For the CDR3, the DNA is TGTGCCAGCAGCTTTGGGAAGGGGGTTGATGAGACCCAGTACTTC.

V gene TRBV11-3 combines with J gene TRBJ2-5, with 14 bases aligning to TRBD2. Germline CDR1 SGHNT, CDR2 YENEEA. The CDR3 runs to 17 residues. V lost 4 bases to trimming and J lost 1 base; unmatched junction nucleotides: 5. The CDR3 DNA is TGTGCCAGCAGCTCGGGACTAGCGGGAGTGGGCCAAGAGACCCAGTACTTC. The encoded protein is CASSSGLAGVGQETQYF. Together with reference TRBV11-3 and TRBJ2-5, the CDR3 gives the full variable domain: EAGVVQSPRYKIIEKKQPVAFWCNPISGHNTLYWYLQNLGQGPELLIRYENEEAVDDSQLPKDRFSAERLKGVDSTLKIQPAELGDSAVYLCASSSGLAGVGQETQYFGPGTRLLVL.

The rearrangement joins TRBV29-1 to TRBJ2-3; D is unclear. Between the trimmed V and J ends, which lost 6 bases and 6 bases, there was a span of 10 bases. CDR1 and CDR2 (germline): SQVTM, ANQGSEA. This CDR3 has 11 amino acids. The CDR3 coding sequence is TGCAGCGTCACAACGTGGGATACGCAGTATTTT. Its protein product is CSVTTWDTQYF.

CDR3 protein: CASRYSGRSFNEQFF. CDR3 DNA sequence: TGTGCCAGCAGGTATAGCGGGAGATCGTTCAATGAGCAGTTCTTC. The chain uses TRBV5-6 and TRBJ2-1; 9 bases are shared with TRBD2. The J segment lost 6 bases and the V segment lost 5 bases, leaving 9 bases of the junction unmatched. CDR3 size: 15 residues. Germline V gives CDR1 SGHDT, CDR2 YYEEEE. Variable domain in full (rest from reference TRBV5-6 and TRBJ2-1): DAGVTQSPTHLIKTRGQQVTLRCSPKSGHDTVSWYQQALGQGPQFIFQYYEEEERQRGNFPDRFSGHQFPNYSSELNVNALLLGDSALYLCASRYSGRSFNEQFFGPGTRLTVL.

V usage is TRBV6-5 and J usage is TRBJ2-7; a weak D match, TRBD2 (5 bases). V lost 6 bases to trimming and J lost 1 base, with 16 bases between them. The length of the CDR3 is 15 residues. Germline V gene lookup returns CDR1 MNHEY and CDR2 SVGAGI. CDR3: CASSPTATMSYEQYF. The CDR3 DNA follows: TGTGCCAGCAGCCCTACGGCGACTATGTCCTACGAGCAGTACTTC.

The chain links TRBV6-1 to TRBJ1-5; tentative D call: TRBD1 (6 bases). The length of the CDR3 is 14 residues. With 6 bases removed from V and 6 bases from J, the gap between germline ends came to 15 bases. CDR1 is MNHNS, CDR2 SASEGT, per germline. This chain's CDR3 is CASSLDRTFQPQHF. The CDR3, as DNA: TGTGCCAGCAGCTTGGACAGAACTTTTCAGCCCCAGCATTTT.

The chain links TRBV11-2 to TRBJ2-7; 8 bases line up with TRBD2. Germline V gene lookup returns CDR1 SGHAT and CDR2 FQNNGV. The CDR3 runs to 14 residues. V was clipped by 3 bases and J by 2 bases; unmatched bases: 3. The CDR3 nucleotides are TGTGCCAGCAGCTTGGGACTAGGGCCCTACGAGCAGTACTTC. This encodes CASSLGLGPYEQYF. The whole variable domain, filled in from reference TRBV11-2 and TRBJ2-7, reads EAGVAQSPRYKIIEKRQSVAFWCNPISGHATLYWYQQILGQGPKLLIQFQNNGVVDDSQLPKDRFSAERLKGVDSTLKIQPAKLEDSAVYLCASSLGLGPYEQYFGPGTRLTVT.

The chain couples TRBV2 to TRBJ2-3; possible D gene TRBD2, 5 bases. CDR1 and CDR2 (germline): SNHLY, FYNNEI. This CDR3 contains 13 residues. The ends were cut back, 8 bases at V and 0 bases at J, with 9 bases in the middle. The CDR3 is CASRDSSTDTQYF. The CDR3 region has the DNA TGTGCCAGCCGGGATTCTAGCACAGATACGCAGTATTTT.

This chain uses TRBV7-2 with TRBJ2-7, with 9 bases matching TRBD1. CDR1 and CDR2 (germline): SGHTA, FQGNSA. This CDR3 spans 13 amino acids. J was trimmed by 7 bases and V by 5 bases; bases with no gene match: 6. The DNA of the CDR3 is TGTGCCAGCAGCCCACAGGGGGCGAGGGAGCAGTACGTC. Amino acids: CASSPQGAREQYV.

The DNA for the CDR3 is TGTGCCAGCAAGGGGTCAGGGAACTATGGCTACACCTTC. Translated, it gives CASKGSGNYGYTF. The J gene is TRBJ1-2, the V gene TRBV6-5, with D possibly being TRBD1 (5 bases). The CDR3 is made up of 13 amino acids. Trimming removed 7 bases from V and 2 bases from J, with 11 bases in between. Germline assignment: CDR1 MNHEY and CDR2 SVGAGI.

This sequence joins TRBV19 and TRBJ2-3, with TRBD2 matching over 9 bases. V gave up 5 bases and J gave up 4 bases; unmatched junction bases: 4. Germline V gene lookup returns CDR1 LNHDA and CDR2 SQIVND (reference sequence). This CDR3 spans 14 amino acids. The CDR3 DNA reads TGTGCCAGTAGTGCGGGAGGGCCCCCAGATACGCAGTATTTT. Translated, it gives CASSAGGPPDTQYF.

The gene calls are TRBV18 and TRBJ2-7; 9 bases align to TRBD2. The ends lost 3 bases at V and 3 bases at J; junction bases unmatched: 3. Germline V gene sequence: CDR1 KGHSH, CDR2 LQKENI. The CDR3 extends over 14 amino acids. The CDR3 DNA reads TGTGCCAGCTCACCTAGCGGGAGAGACTACGAGCAGTACTTC. Its protein product is CASSPSGRDYEQYF. Using reference TRBV18 and TRBJ2-7 for the parts outside the CDR3, the full variable domain is NAGVMQNPRHLVRRRGQEARLRCSPMKGHSHVYWYRQLPEEGLKFMVYLQKENIIDESGMPKERFSAEFPKEGPSILRIQQVVRGDSAAYFCASSPSGRDYEQYFGPGTRLTVT.

This chain links TRBV14 with TRBJ1-1; 10 bases are a match to TRBD1. Germline loops: CDR1 SGHDN, CDR2 FVKESK. CDR3 length equals 15 residues. J lost 5 bases, V lost 4 bases, and 7 bases had no gene match. The CDR3 region is CASSPFGTGVTEAFF. The CDR3 region has the DNA TGTGCCAGCAGCCCCTTTGGGACAGGGGTAACTGAAGCTTTCTTT.

The chain combines TRBV6-1 with TRBJ2-3; D is ambiguous. Germline V gives CDR1 MNHNS, CDR2 SASEGT. The length of the CDR3 is 13 residues. Trimming removed 7 bases at V and 7 bases at J, with 15 bases between. The chain's CDR3 is CASMTGPRYTQYF. The DNA of the CDR3 is TGTGCCAGCATGACGGGTCCGCGGTATACGCAGTATTTT.

J is TRBJ1-5 and V is TRBV7-8; 11 bases are a match to TRBD1. The V segment lost 2 bases and the J segment 6 bases; nucleotides outside the gene matches: 12. The CDR3 is made up of 18 amino acids. Germline V gene lookup returns CDR1 SGHVS and CDR2 FQNEAQ. In DNA, the CDR3 is TGTGCCAGCAGCTTACTACGACTCGGACAGGGGGCACGTCAGCCCCAGCATTTT. Amino acids: CASSLLRLGQGARQPQHF. Full variable domain (outside the CDR3, taken from reference TRBV7-8 and TRBJ1-5): GAGVSQSPRYKVAKRGQDVALRCDPISGHVSLFWYQQALGQGPEFLTYFQNEAQLDKSGLPSDRFFAERPEGSVSTLKIQRTQQEDSAVYLCASSLLRLGQGARQPQHFGDGTRLSIL.

The J gene is TRBJ1-1, the V gene TRBV12-5; D remains unclear. The length of the CDR3 is 11 residues. In germline, CDR1 is LGHNT, CDR2 FRNRAP. Trimming took 8 bases from V and 5 from J, leaving 9 bases between them. The CDR3, as DNA: TGTGCTAGTCCCTCCGGTACTGAAGCTTTCTTT. It specifies CASPSGTEAFF.